This entry lists 20 T cell receptor beta chains sequenced from one sample in a study of shared clonotypes between healthy human individuals. Repertoires were generated with immunoSEQ multiplex PCR, while TCRdb's copy carries only in-frame clones and drops some. There are more than 500,000 clones in the sample; 90% to 97% occur only once, and approximately 0.067% lies in the top ten. Sample: naive CD4+ T cells sorted from blood. Subset defined: CD45RA+ positively selected. The receptor set was obtained from a woman aged 25 to 39 in good health.

The V and J genes are TRBV19 and TRBJ2-7; 7 bases fit TRBD2. Germline trimming cut 4 bases from V and 2 bases from J; bases unmatched to any gene: 5. Germline loops: CDR1 LNHDA, CDR2 SQIVND (reference sequence). This CDR3 has 14 residues. The CDR3 spells CASSNTGTTYEQYF. Here the CDR3 DNA reads TGTGCCAGTAGTAACACCGGGACTACCTACGAGCAGTACTTC.

This sequence joins TRBV5-8 and TRBJ2-7; no clear D gene. Trimming took 4 bases from V and 0 from J, leaving 8 bases between them. CDR3 length: 13 amino acids. Germline CDR1 SGHTS, CDR2 YDEGEE. As DNA, the CDR3 is TGTGCCAGCAGCCGCCTGGACTCCTACGAGCAGTACTTC. It translates to CASSRLDSYEQYF.

In DNA form, the CDR3 reads TGTGCCAGCAGTCCATCGAAGCGGAGCACAGATACGCAGTATTTT. Translating it yields CASSPSKRSTDTQYF. The chain carries TRBV28 and TRBJ2-3; D perhaps matches TRBD2 (5 bases). The CDR3 has 15 amino acids. With 5 bases removed from V and 0 bases from J, the gap between germline ends came to 12 bases. In germline, CDR1 is MDHEN, CDR2 SYDVKM.

The chain links TRBV19 to TRBJ1-5, with D perhaps matching TRBD1 (6 bases). V lost 3 bases and J lost 1, with 13 bases in between. The CDR3 is 16 amino acids. Looked up from germline, CDR1 is LNHDA and CDR2 is SQIVND (reference sequence). DNA of the CDR3: TGTGCCAGTAGTATCGTGGCAGGGGCGAGCAATCAGCCCCAGCATTTT. This gives the protein CASSIVAGASNQPQHF.

V and J are TRBV7-9 and TRBJ2-7; D may be TRBD1 (6 bases). CDR1 is SEHNR and CDR2 is FQNEAQ in the germline V gene (reference sequence). The CDR3 has 17 residues. Trimming shortened V by 7 bases and J by 7 bases, and 29 bases separated the two germline ends. CDR3: CASIFVTTGGFGEEQYF. Here the CDR3 DNA reads TGTGCCAGCATTTTCGTCACGACAGGCGGATTCGGTGAAGAGCAGTACTTC.

Concerning this clone: Other DNA sequences in the sample encode the same CDR3. The chain links TRBV18 to TRBJ2-5; D is unclear. The CDR3 has 12 residues. Trimming shortened V by 2 bases and J by 4 bases, and 5 bases separated the two germline ends. CDR1 and CDR2 from the germline V gene are KGHSH and LQKENI. The CDR3 here is CASSPVGETQYF. DNA for the CDR3: TGTGCCAGCTCACCAGTGGGAGAGACCCAGTACTTC.

The V call is TRBV28, the J call TRBJ2-6, with D unresolved. V was trimmed by 10 bases and J by 1 base, leaving 8 bases between them. The CDR3 spans 13 residues. Germline assignment: CDR1 MDHEN and CDR2 SYDVKM. The DNA of the CDR3 is TGTGCCACCAGGTCTTCTGGGGCCAACGTCCTGACTTTC. It is translated as CATRSSGANVLTF. Variable domain in full (rest from reference TRBV28 and TRBJ2-6): DVKVTQSSRYLVKRTGEKVFLECVQDMDHENMFWYRQDPGLGLRLIYFSYDVKMKEKGDIPEGYSVSREKKERFSLILESASTNQTSMYLCATRSSGANVLTFGAGSRLTVL.

Worth noting for this clone: The sample holds other DNA sequences that translate to the same CDR3. This sequence joins TRBV6-1 and TRBJ2-6; D remains unclear. Trimming removed 3 bases from V and 0 bases from J, with 3 bases in between. CDR3 length equals 14 residues. CDR1 and CDR2 from the germline V gene are MNHNS and SASEGT. CDR3 nucleotides: TGTGCCAGCAGTGAGGGCTCTGGGGCCAACGTCCTGACTTTC. Its protein is CASSEGSGANVLTF.

The chain couples TRBV28 to TRBJ2-7; TRBD1 aligns across 9 bases. The germline V gene has CDR1 MDHEN and CDR2 SYDVKM. The CDR3 runs 13 residues. J lost 2 bases, V lost 6 bases, and 2 bases had no gene match. CDR3 bases: TGTGCCAGCAGGGGACAGGGCCCCTACGAGCAGTACTTC. Translating it yields CASRGQGPYEQYF.

CDR3 amino acids: CASKNTEAFF. As DNA, the CDR3 is TGTGCCAGCAAGAACACTGAAGCTTTCTTT. The chain employs TRBV2 and TRBJ1-1; D is unresolved. There are 10 residues in the CDR3. Germline V gene data show CDR1 as SNHLY and CDR2 as FYNNEI. V lost 7 bases and J lost 1, with 1 base in between. Based on the CDR3 plus reference TRBV2 and TRBJ1-1, the full variable domain is EPEVTQTPSHQVTQMGQEVILRCVPISNHLYFYWYRQILGQKVEFLVSFYNNEISEKSEIFDDQFSVERPDGSNFTLKIRSTKLEDSAMYFCASKNTEAFFGQGTRLTVV.

The V call is TRBV5-1, the J call TRBJ2-3; no definite D call. CDR3 size: 15 residues. Deletions cut 0 bases from V and 4 bases from J, with 12 bases between. CDR1 and CDR2 from the germline V gene are SGHRS and YFSETQ. CDR3 loop: CASSLGLGGADTQYF. The DNA of the CDR3 is TGCGCCAGCAGCTTGGGACTTGGTGGGGCAGATACGCAGTATTTT.

This chain uses TRBV19 with TRBJ1-2; D may be TRBD1 (6 bases). From germline, CDR1 is LNHDA and CDR2 SQIVND (reference sequence). The V and J ends lost 0 bases and 5 bases respectively, with 10 bases between them. The CDR3 runs 14 residues. The CDR3: CASSIEGAGYGYTF. The DNA of the CDR3 is TGTGCCAGTAGTATAGAGGGGGCAGGGTATGGCTACACCTTC.

The CDR3 region is CASSLATPGQGADNEQFF. CDR3 DNA: TGTGCCAGCAGCTTGGCCACCCCCGGACAGGGGGCTGACAATGAGCAGTTCTTC. The V call is TRBV5-8, the J call TRBJ2-1; TRBD1 aligns across 11 bases. The CDR3 is made up of 18 amino acids. Germline V lookup: CDR1 SGHTS, CDR2 YDEGEE. J was trimmed by 5 bases and V by 0 bases; bases with no gene match: 10.

J is TRBJ2-7 and V is TRBV27; possibly TRBD1 for D (6 bases). V was shortened by 3 bases and J by 0 bases, with 21 bases between the two germline ends. The germline CDR1 and CDR2 sequences are MNHEY and SMNVEV (reference sequence). This CDR3 comprises 18 residues. The CDR3: CASSLISPGTPTSYEQYF. The CDR3, as DNA: TGTGCCAGCAGTTTGATATCTCCCGGGACACCTACCTCCTACGAGCAGTACTTC.

The chain employs TRBV28 and TRBJ2-1; D ambiguous. The length of the CDR3 is 11 residues. Trimming took off 5 bases at V and 8 bases at J, with 7 bases between the two ends. Germline V gives CDR1 MDHEN, CDR2 SYDVKM. The CDR3 DNA is TGTGCCAGCAGTCTTACGGATGAGCAGTTCTTC. Protein sequence: CASSLTDEQFF. Full variable domain (rest looked up from reference TRBV28 and TRBJ2-1): DVKVTQSSRYLVKRTGEKVFLECVQDMDHENMFWYRQDPGLGLRLIYFSYDVKMKEKGDIPEGYSVSREKKERFSLILESASTNQTSMYLCASSLTDEQFFGPGTRLTVL.

V usage is TRBV27 and J usage is TRBJ2-1; D is ambiguous. The CDR3 sequence is 14 residues long. The V gene lost 0 bases and the J gene lost 6 bases, with 9 bases spanning the gap. Germline V CDR1 and CDR2: MNHEY, SMNVEV (reference sequence). The CDR3 coding sequence is TGTGCCAGCAGTTTATCTGGGCGGTCCAATGAGCAGTTCTTC. It translates to CASSLSGRSNEQFF.

This chain connects TRBV28 to TRBJ1-2; D possibly corresponds to TRBD1 (5 bases). Germline V gives CDR1 MDHEN, CDR2 SYDVKM. CDR3 length: 13 amino acids. Trimming pared 6 bases from V and 0 bases from J, leaving 8 bases between. In DNA, the CDR3 is TGTGCCAGCAGACACAGGTCTAACTATGGCTACACCTTC. It translates to CASRHRSNYGYTF.

The gene calls are TRBV6-4 and TRBJ2-1; no firm D call. V was shortened by 4 bases and J by 0 bases, with 13 bases between the two germline ends. The CDR3 length is 16 residues. Germline V gene sequence: CDR1 MRHNA, CDR2 SNTAGT. The CDR3 protein is CASSAATVFSYNEQFF. CDR3 in DNA: TGTGCCAGCAGTGCCGCAACGGTTTTCTCCTACAATGAGCAGTTCTTC.

This chain uses TRBV28 with TRBJ2-3; D may be TRBD1 (6 bases). Germline CDR1 is MDHEN and CDR2 is SYDVKM. The CDR3 length is 16 residues. Trimming shortened V by 6 bases and J by 3 bases, and 19 bases separated the two germline ends. The CDR3 DNA is TGTGCCAGCAGCTATACAGGGAGTGGTTTTACAGATACGCAGTATTTT. Amino acid sequence: CASSYTGSGFTDTQYF.

The genes are TRBV19 and TRBJ2-5, with 9 bases that match TRBD1. CDR1 LNHDA and CDR2 SQIVND come from the germline V gene (reference sequence). The CDR3 runs to 16 residues. CDR3 nucleotide sequence: TGTGCTTCGAAAGGGGGGACAGGGTCTGATCAAGAGACCCAGTACTTC. Its translation is CASKGGTGSDQETQYF.